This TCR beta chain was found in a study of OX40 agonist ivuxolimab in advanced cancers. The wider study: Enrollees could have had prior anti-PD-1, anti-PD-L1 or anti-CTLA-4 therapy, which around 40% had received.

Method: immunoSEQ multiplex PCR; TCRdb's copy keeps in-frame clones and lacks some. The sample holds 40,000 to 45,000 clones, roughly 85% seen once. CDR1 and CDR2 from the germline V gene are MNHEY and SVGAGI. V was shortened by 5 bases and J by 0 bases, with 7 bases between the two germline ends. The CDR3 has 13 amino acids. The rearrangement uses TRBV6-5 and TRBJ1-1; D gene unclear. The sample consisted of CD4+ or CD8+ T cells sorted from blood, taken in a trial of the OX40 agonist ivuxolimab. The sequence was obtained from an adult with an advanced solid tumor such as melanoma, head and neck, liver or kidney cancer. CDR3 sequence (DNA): TGTGCCAGCAGTGACTACATGAACACTGAAGCTTTCTTT. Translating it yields CASSDYMNTEAFF.